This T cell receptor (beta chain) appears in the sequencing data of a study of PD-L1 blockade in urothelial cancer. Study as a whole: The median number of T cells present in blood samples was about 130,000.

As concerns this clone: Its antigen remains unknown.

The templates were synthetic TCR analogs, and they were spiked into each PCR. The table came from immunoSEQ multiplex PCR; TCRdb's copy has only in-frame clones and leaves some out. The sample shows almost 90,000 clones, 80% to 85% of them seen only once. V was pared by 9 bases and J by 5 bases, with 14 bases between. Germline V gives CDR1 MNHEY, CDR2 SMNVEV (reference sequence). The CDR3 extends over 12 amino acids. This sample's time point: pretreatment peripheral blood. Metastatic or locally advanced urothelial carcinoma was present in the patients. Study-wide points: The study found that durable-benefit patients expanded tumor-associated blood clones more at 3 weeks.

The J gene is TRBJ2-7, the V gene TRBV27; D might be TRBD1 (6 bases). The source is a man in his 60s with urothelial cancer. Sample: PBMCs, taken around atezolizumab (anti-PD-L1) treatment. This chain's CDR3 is CASSDSTHEQYF. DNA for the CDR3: TGTGCCAGTTCGGACAGCACCCACGAGCAGTACTTC.